The 32 T cell receptor beta chains in this list originate from one sample, sequenced in a study of blood T cell repertoires in COVID-19. Assay: immunoSEQ multiplex PCR; the TCRdb copy retains only in-frame clones and omits some. Here the sample spans over 150,000 clones, around 86% being singletons. Source material: peripheral blood. All receptors come from a man aged 60-69 years with COVID-19, enrolled during active disease.

The sample holds a few counts of this clone. The chain uses TRBV6-5 and TRBJ2-7; 8 bases match TRBD1. The CDR3 has 15 amino acids. Looked up from germline, CDR1 is MNHEY and CDR2 is SVGAGI. Losses at the gene ends were 6 bases for V and 0 bases for J; bases not matched to a gene: 7. The CDR3 DNA sequence: TGTGCCAGCAGCCCCCGGACAGGGTTCTCCTACGAGCAGTACTTC. Translation gives CASSPRTGFSYEQYF.

This clone was detected only a few times. The chain has TRBV19 and TRBJ2-7; 12 bases are shared with TRBD2. Germline CDR1 is LNHDA and CDR2 is SQIVND (reference sequence). Trimming took 3 bases from V and 3 from J; bases not matched to a gene: 15. The CDR3 length is 19 residues. In DNA form, the CDR3 reads TGTGCCAGTAGTATGCTGACTAGCGGGAGAGGAGGGGAAATCTACGAGCAGTACTTC. This translates into CASSMLTSGRGGEIYEQYF.

The J gene is TRBJ2-7, the V gene TRBV7-9; D might be TRBD2 (6 bases). The CDR3 is made up of 16 amino acids. The germline V gene encodes CDR1 SEHNR and CDR2 FQNEAQ (reference sequence). Trimming removed 1 base from V and 5 bases from J, with 18 bases in between. CDR3 bases: TGTGCCAGCAGCTTAGAAGGACCCGGAGGGTTGGACGAGCAGTACTTC. Translating it yields CASSLEGPGGLDEQYF.

The chain couples TRBV7-2 to TRBJ2-1; 9 bases line up with TRBD1. With V trimmed by 4 bases and J by 3 bases, 4 bases remained unmatched. The CDR3 extends over 15 amino acids. Looked up from germline, CDR1 is SGHTA and CDR2 is FQGNSA. The CDR3 reads CASSSRDRDYNEQFF. The CDR3 DNA reads as TGTGCCAGCAGCTCCCGGGACAGGGACTACAATGAGCAGTTCTTC.

This clone was observed a handful of times. This chain links TRBV3-1 (or the pseudogene TRBV3-2) with TRBJ1-1; the D gene is possibly TRBD1 (6 bases). Per the germline V gene, CDR1 is LGHDT and CDR2 is YNNKEL (reference sequence). Trimming removed 4 bases from V and 8 bases from J, with 11 bases in between. The CDR3 consists of 12 residues. CDR3 region: CASSRGQMEAFF. The CDR3 nucleotides read TGTGCCAGCAGCCGAGGACAGATGGAAGCTTTCTTT.

V is TRBV11-3 and J is TRBJ2-2; 8 bases are a match to TRBD2. In germline, CDR1 is SGHNT, CDR2 YENEEA. The CDR3 is 14 amino acids. The junction had 4 bases not matched to a gene; V was cut back by 6 bases and J by 4 bases. CDR3 sequence reads: CASSTGGGTGELFF. CDR3 sequence (DNA): TGTGCCAGCAGTACCGGGGGGGGCACCGGGGAGCTGTTTTTT.

V is TRBV5-6 and J is TRBJ1-2, with TRBD1 as a possible D gene (6 bases). Trimming took 2 bases from V and 8 from J, leaving 16 bases between them. The CDR3 covers 14 residues. Germline lookup yields CDR1 SGHDT and CDR2 YYEEEE. CDR3 bases: TGTGCCAGCAGCTTCGTACAGGGTGGCGGCGGCTACACCTTC. Protein sequence: CASSFVQGGGGYTF.

V is TRBV19 and J is TRBJ2-3; the match to TRBD2 covers 8 bases. CDR3 length: 14 residues. The V segment lost 4 bases and the J segment 2 bases; nucleotides outside the gene matches: 2. The germline CDR1 and CDR2 sequences are LNHDA and SQIVND (reference sequence). The CDR3 DNA is TGTGCCAGTAGTAGACTAGCGCTCACAGATACGCAGTATTTT. Translated, it gives CASSRLALTDTQYF.

The rearrangement uses TRBV5-1 and TRBJ2-5; possible D gene TRBD1, 7 bases. The germline CDR1 and CDR2 sequences are SGHRS and YFSETQ. Between the trimmed V and J ends, which lost 4 bases and 1 base, there was a span of 11 bases. The length of the CDR3 is 14 residues. CDR3 in DNA: TGCGCCAGCAGCGGGGGGACAGTCCAAGAGACCCAGTACTTC. It codes for CASSGGTVQETQYF.

J is TRBJ2-7 and V is TRBV3-1 (or the pseudogene TRBV3-2), with D perhaps TRBD1 (6 bases). Trimming took off 4 bases at V and 3 bases at J, with 10 bases between the two ends. Germline CDR1 is LGHDT and CDR2 is YNNKEL (reference sequence). The CDR3 is made up of 13 amino acids. The CDR3: CASSPGQHYEQYF. CDR3 bases: TGTGCCAGCAGCCCAGGACAGCACTACGAGCAGTACTTC.

The chain couples TRBV20-1 to TRBJ2-3; D remains ambiguous. Germline V gene lookup returns CDR1 DFQATT and CDR2 SNEGSKA (reference sequence). With 3 bases removed from V and 8 bases from J, the gap between germline ends came to 9 bases. The CDR3 runs 11 residues. The CDR3 region has the DNA TGCAGTGCTAGTCCCGCCAGTACGCAGTATTTT. Translated, it gives CSASPASTQYF.

This clone was recorded a few times. The rearrangement links TRBV24-1 to TRBJ2-1; D remains ambiguous. V lost 5 bases and J 10 bases, leaving 17 bases between the germline ends. CDR1 and CDR2 (germline): KGHDR, SFDVKD. The CDR3 consists of 14 residues. This CDR3 reads CATSGYPVEREQFF. The CDR3 nucleotides read TGTGCCACCAGTGGCTACCCTGTGGAGCGAGAGCAGTTCTTC.

The chain uses TRBV2 and TRBJ1-1; 7 bases match TRBD1. The trim removed 6 bases at V and 1 base at J, leaving 5 bases unmatched. CDR1 is SNHLY, CDR2 FYNNEI, per germline. This CDR3 comprises 14 residues. In DNA form, the CDR3 reads TGTGCCAGCAGGAGGACAGGCGAGAACACTGAAGCTTTCTTT. Translating gives CASRRTGENTEAFF.

This clone has just a few counts. The chain links TRBV2 to TRBJ1-1, with 11 bases identical to TRBD1. Trimming took 7 bases from V and 7 from J; bases not matched to a gene: 5. The CDR3 covers 13 residues. The germline CDR1 and CDR2 sequences are SNHLY and FYNNEI. CDR3 sequence reads: CASKDRGRGEAFF. The DNA for the CDR3 is TGTGCCAGCAAGGACAGGGGGCGGGGTGAAGCTTTCTTT.

The chain recombines TRBV6-2 or TRBV6-3 with TRBJ2-1; TRBD2 matches 10 bases. This CDR3 is built from 15 residues. V was pared by 5 bases and J by 2 bases, with 3 bases of the junction left unmatched. The germline V gene has CDR1 MNHEY and CDR2 SVGEGT. CDR3 sequence (DNA): TGTGCCAGCAGTGGAGCGGGAGGGGCCTACAATGAGCAGTTCTTC. This sequence encodes CASSGAGGAYNEQFF.

The chain joins TRBV2 to TRBJ2-5; D gene ambiguous. Germline CDR1 reads SNHLY; CDR2 reads FYNNEI. Between the trimmed V and J ends, which lost 5 bases and 4 bases, there was a span of 5 bases. The CDR3 spans 11 residues. The CDR3 DNA reads as TGTGCCAGCAGTCCTCCAGAGACCCAGTACTTC. As protein: CASSPPETQYF.

A word on this clone: The same CDR3 can be traced to other DNA sequences in this sample. The J gene is TRBJ1-2, the V gene TRBV7-2; D is possibly TRBD1 (5 bases). The CDR3 contains 12 residues. Trimming stripped 5 bases from V and 4 bases from J, with 8 bases between. The germline gives CDR1 SGHTA, CDR2 FQGNSA. The CDR3 DNA sequence: TGTGCCAGCAGCCTCGACAGCTATGGCTACACCTTC. Protein sequence: CASSLDSYGYTF.

The chain combines TRBV20-1 with TRBJ1-2, with unresolved D. This CDR3 contains 11 residues. Per the germline V gene, CDR1 is DFQATT and CDR2 is SNEGSKA (reference sequence). The V and J ends lost 7 bases and 0 bases respectively, with 6 bases between them. CDR3 bases: TGCAGTGGCGAAGCTAACTATGGCTACACCTTC. Translation: CSGEANYGYTF.

The V call is TRBV4-1, the J call TRBJ2-5; TRBD1 matches at 9 bases. Germline lookup yields CDR1 MGHRA and CDR2 YSYEKL. Trimming took 4 bases from V and 2 from J; bases not matched to a gene: 8. The CDR3 runs 16 residues. CDR3 sequence (DNA): TGCGCCAGCAGCCGAGAGACGACAGGGGGGCAAGAGACCCAGTACTTC. Protein: CASSRETTGGQETQYF.

The J gene is TRBJ1-3, the V gene TRBV5-6, with D possibly TRBD1 on 5 matching bases. The CDR3 runs to 14 residues. Germline CDR1 and CDR2: SGHDT and YYEEEE. With 0 bases removed from V and 4 bases from J, the gap between germline ends came to 8 bases. DNA for the CDR3: TGTGCCAGCAGCTTGGGGGCAGGGGGAAACACCATATATTTT. Translated: CASSLGAGGNTIYF.

The chain carries TRBV29-1 and TRBJ1-1; D not certain. Trimming stripped 5 bases from V and 1 base from J, with 11 bases between. This CDR3 spans 13 amino acids. The germline gives CDR1 SQVTM, CDR2 ANQGSEA. The CDR3 reads CSVMVGPNTEAFF. In DNA form, the CDR3 reads TGCAGCGTTATGGTGGGCCCGAACACTGAAGCTTTCTTT.

The chain combines TRBV4-2 with TRBJ2-1; D may be TRBD2 (6 bases). Trimming pared 4 bases from V and 8 bases from J, leaving 18 bases between. This CDR3 comprises 15 residues. Germline loops: CDR1 LGHNA, CDR2 YNFKEQ. The CDR3 sequence is CASSPPGGDGYEQFF. The CDR3 nucleotides read TGTGCCAGCAGCCCCCCCGGGGGAGACGGTTATGAGCAGTTCTTC.

V usage is TRBV2 and J usage is TRBJ1-5, with 8 bases identical to TRBD1. The ends lost 6 bases at V and 6 bases at J; junction bases unmatched: 7. This CDR3 has 14 residues. CDR1 and CDR2 (germline): SNHLY, FYNNEI. CDR3 region: CASSNGQGSQPQHF. As DNA, the CDR3 is TGTGCCAGCAGCAACGGACAGGGAAGTCAGCCCCAGCATTTT. Complete variable domain (other parts from reference TRBV2 and TRBJ1-5): EPEVTQTPSHQVTQMGQEVILRCVPISNHLYFYWYRQILGQKVEFLVSFYNNEISEKSEIFDDQFSVERPDGSNFTLKIRSTKLEDSAMYFCASSNGQGSQPQHFGDGTRLSIL.

This chain links TRBV30 with TRBJ2-1; the match to TRBD2 covers 8 bases. Germline V gene sequence: CDR1 GTSNPN, CDR2 SVGIG (reference sequence). The length of the CDR3 is 18 residues. The junction had 19 bases not matched to a gene; V was cut back by 2 bases and J by 7 bases. The CDR3 here is CAWSSDRFAVAGLNEQFF. The CDR3 region has the DNA TGTGCCTGGAGTTCAGACCGCTTTGCGGTAGCGGGATTAAATGAGCAGTTCTTC.

The chain uses TRBV12-3 or TRBV12-4 and TRBJ1-1, with TRBD1 matching 9 bases. The V gene end was trimmed by 5 bases and the J gene end by 11 bases; junction bases not matched to a gene: 6. The CDR3 extends over 12 amino acids. The CDR3 DNA reads TGTGCCAGCAGTACAGGGGGCGAGGGGGCTTTCTTT. Translated: CASSTGGEGAFF.

The chain recombines TRBV5-1 with TRBJ2-1, with 8 bases identical to TRBD1. J lost 8 bases, V lost 2 bases, and 9 bases had no gene match. The CDR3 is 15 amino acids. Germline CDR1 SGHRS, CDR2 YFSETQ. CDR3 nucleotide sequence: TGCGCCAGCAGCTTTGGACAGGGAAGTTGGGATGAGCAGTTCTTC. Its protein product is CASSFGQGSWDEQFF. Full variable domain (remainder filled in from reference TRBV5-1 and TRBJ2-1): KAGVTQTPRYLIKTRGQQVTLSCSPISGHRSVSWYQQTPGQGLQFLFEYFSETQRNKGNFPGRFSGRQFSNSRSEMNVSTLELGDSALYLCASSFGQGSWDEQFFGPGTRLTVL.

V is TRBV28 and J is TRBJ1-1; D may be TRBD1 (5 bases). V was pared by 7 bases and J by 4 bases, with 16 bases between. This CDR3 comprises 14 residues. CDR1 MDHEN and CDR2 SYDVKM come from the germline V gene. The CDR3 region has the DNA TGTGCCAGCAACACGGAGGGGCCTGGCACTGAAGCTTTCTTT. It codes for CASNTEGPGTEAFF.

The chain has TRBV19 and TRBJ2-7; the match to TRBD2 covers 9 bases. Germline V CDR1 and CDR2: LNHDA, SQIVND (reference sequence). Trimming removed 9 bases from V and 0 bases from J; junction bases left unmatched: 12. This CDR3 is built from 16 residues. DNA of the CDR3: TGTGCCAGCAAAAAAGGGGTTAGCGGGAGCTCCTACGAGCAGTACTTC. This encodes CASKKGVSGSSYEQYF.

The chain carries TRBV9 and TRBJ1-2, with 8 bases identical to TRBD1. After removal of 4 bases from V and 6 bases from J, the junction contained 8 bases not matched to a gene. The CDR3 is 14 amino acids. Germline V gene data show CDR1 as SGDLS and CDR2 as YYNGEE. The DNA of the CDR3 is TGTGCCAGCAGCACCATGGACAGGGTTAATGGCTACACCTTC. It specifies CASSTMDRVNGYTF.

This chain joins TRBV5-5 and TRBJ1-4; TRBD1 is a possible D gene (5 bases). Trimming stripped 4 bases from V and 0 bases from J, with 10 bases between. The CDR3 is 15 residues long. Germline V gene lookup returns CDR1 SGHKS and CDR2 YYEKEE (reference sequence). CDR3 nucleotides: TGTGCCAGCAGCGATATACAGGCAACTAATGAAAAACTGTTTTTT. Encoded protein: CASSDIQATNEKLFF.

The chain links TRBV3-1 (or the pseudogene TRBV3-2) to TRBJ1-4; 9 nucleotides match TRBD1. The CDR3 sequence is 16 residues long. Germline V CDR1 and CDR2: LGHDT, YNNKEL (reference sequence). V lost 2 bases, J lost 7 bases, and 8 bases stayed unmatched. The CDR3 loop is CASSQPTGGFGEKLFF. The DNA for the CDR3 is TGTGCCAGCAGCCAACCGACAGGGGGGTTTGGTGAAAAACTGTTTTTT.

V usage is TRBV7-8 and J usage is TRBJ1-5, with 7 bases matching TRBD1. The CDR3 has 15 amino acids. V was pared by 5 bases and J by 7 bases, with 11 bases of the junction left unmatched. The germline CDR1 and CDR2 sequences are SGHVS and FQNEAQ. Here the CDR3 DNA reads TGTGCCAGCAGCCTGCTAGGGGGCGTTGGGCAGCCCCAGCATTTT. It encodes CASSLLGGVGQPQHF.